The 6 T cell receptor beta chains below all came from one sample that was sequenced in a study of breast tumors, draining lymph nodes, adjacent tissues. Each CDR3 protein gets one entry after TCRdb re-called the multiplex PCR reads with MiXCR. This sample has tens of thousands of distinct CDR3 sequences, with roughly 19% found just once. Breast cancer patients provided tissue from their axillary draining lymph nodes. The source material was axillary lymph node tissue. All receptors come from a female donor with breast cancer. Some clones in this sample may be carry-over from other donors' samples.

Of note for this clonotype: This may be a read error: a much more frequent sequence differs by one nucleotide. The V gene is TRBV10-3, the J gene TRBJ2-1; 12 bases agree with TRBD2. The CDR3 is made up of 17 amino acids. In germline, CDR1 is ENHRY, CDR2 SYGVKD. The CDR3 region is CAISESPTSGSRNEQLF. Written as DNA, the CDR3 is TGTGCCATCAGTGAGTCCCCGACTAGCGGGAGCCGCAATGAGCAGCTCTTC.

In this sample, this clonotype turned up a few times. This chain links TRBV30 with TRBJ2-7, with D unclear. Germline V gene lookup returns CDR1 GTSNPN and CDR2 SVGIG (reference sequence). The CDR3 length is 12 residues. V lost 5 bases and J 1 base, leaving 9 bases between the germline ends. CDR3 amino acids: CAWGTVSYEQYF. For the CDR3, the DNA is TGTGCCTGGGGTACAGTTTCCTACGAGCAGTACTTC.

About this clonotype itself: A much more abundant neighbour one base away suggests this may be a read error. The chain uses TRBV10-3 and TRBJ1-4; TRBD1 matches 7 bases. Losses at the gene ends were 5 bases for V and 5 bases for J; bases not matched to a gene: 2. CDR1 and CDR2 from the germline V gene are ENHRY and SYGVKD. This CDR3 contains 13 residues. The CDR3 region has the DNA TGTGCCATCAGTTTGGACAGGAATGAAAAACTGTTTTTT. It encodes CAISLDRNEKLFF.

Regarding this clonotype: Being one base from a much bigger clone, this may be a read error. The chain is built from TRBV28 and TRBJ2-7; D ambiguous. Germline-derived CDR1 and CDR2 are MDHEN and SYDVKM. Trimming removed 6 bases at V and 2 bases at J, with 11 bases between. The CDR3 consists of 13 residues. In DNA form, the CDR3 reads TGTGCCAGCAGGAACCCGGAACCCTACGAGCAGTACTTC. Translated: CASRNPEPYEQYF.

This clonotype was detected ten times or more. J is TRBJ2-7 and V is TRBV19; D possibly matches TRBD1 or TRBD2 (5 bases each). CDR3 length: 14 amino acids. Germline lookup yields CDR1 LNHDA and CDR2 SQIVND (reference sequence). The V gene lost 6 bases and the J gene lost 4 bases, with 16 bases spanning the gap. CDR3 sequence reads: CASRKFRGGYEQYF. The CDR3 bases are TGTGCCAGTAGAAAGTTCCGGGGCGGTTACGAGCAGTACTTC.

This clonotype was seen repeatedly, ten times or more. The chain combines TRBV10-1 with TRBJ2-2; 13 positions match TRBD2. With V trimmed by 5 bases and J by 5 bases, 8 bases remained unmatched. Germline CDR1 is WNHNN and CDR2 is SYGVQD (reference sequence). CDR3 length equals 17 residues. The CDR3 region is CASSQHETSGRTGELFF. In DNA form, the CDR3 reads TGCGCCAGCAGTCAACACGAGACTAGCGGGAGGACCGGGGAGCTGTTTTTT.